These T cell receptor beta chains were read from a single sample in a study of blood T cell repertoires in COVID-19. Profiled with immunoSEQ multiplex PCR; TCRdb holds only in-frame clones, not every one. The sample lists about 210,000 clones, about 85% occurring once. Sequencing input: PBMCs or T cells enriched from blood (not recorded which). These receptors all stem from a woman aged 40 to 50 in a cohort exposed to, infected with or recovered from COVID-19 (not recorded which). Each CDR3 is given with its conserved first and last residue. The order of the fields is J gene, clone size, V gene, D gene, CDR3 protein, CDR3 DNA. The D gene is left open where the match is weak. Expanded clones get a size class; other rows say once, few or many, or leave the size out.

>TRBJ1-5|few|TRBV28|-
CASSFRGLRQPQHF
TGTGCCAGCAGTTTCAGGGGTCTTCGTCAGCCCCAGCATTTT
>TRBJ1-5|-|TRBV24-1|TRBD1
CATSDRGQGERSNQPQHF
TGTGCCACCAGTGACCGAGGACAGGGGGAAAGAAGCAATCAGCCCCAGCATTTT
>TRBJ1-3|-|TRBV6-9|-
CASSYPAGNTIYF
TGTGCCAGCAGTTACCCCGCAGGGAACACCATATATTTT
>TRBJ2-1|-|TRBV2|TRBD2
CASSGSGRIDEQFF
TGTGCCAGCAGTGGAAGCGGGAGGATCGATGAGCAGTTCTTC
>TRBJ1-1|-|TRBV2|-
CASSGGPHTEAFF
TGTGCCAGCAGTGGAGGCCCACACACTGAAGCTTTCTTT
>TRBJ2-3|-|TRBV13|-
CASSSPVPRTQYF
TGTGCCAGCAGCTCGCCGGTCCCCCGGACGCAGTATTTT
>TRBJ1-2|-|TRBV4-1|-
CASSQVGGPMGYTF
TGCGCCAGCAGCCAAGTCGGCGGGCCAATGGGCTACACCTTC
>TRBJ2-1|-|TRBV6-5|-
CASSYSDSREQFF
TGTGCCAGCAGTTACTCGGACAGTCGGGAGCAGTTCTTC
>TRBJ2-5|-|TRBV27|TRBD2
CASSSGTSWGETQYF
TGTGCCAGCAGTTCTGGGACTAGTTGGGGAGAGACCCAGTACTTC
>TRBJ2-7|-|TRBV5-5|-
CASSLVEFSYEQYF
TGTGCCAGCAGCTTGGTCGAGTTTTCCTACGAGCAGTACTTC
>TRBJ1-2|once|TRBV24-1|-
CATSDSGFYGYTF
TGTGCCACCAGTGATTCGGGGTTCTATGGCTACACCTTC
>TRBJ2-7|-|TRBV7-9|-
CASSFSPDPGEQYF
TGTGCCAGCAGCTTTAGTCCTGACCCGGGCGAGCAGTACTTC
>TRBJ1-1|-|TRBV9|TRBD1
CASRKTGGTEAFF
TGTGCCAGCAGAAAGACAGGGGGGACTGAAGCTTTCTTT
>TRBJ2-1|-|TRBV5-8|TRBD1
CASSSGTGGRNEQFF
TGTGCCAGCAGCTCCGGCACAGGGGGCAGAAATGAGCAGTTCTTC
>TRBJ1-2|-|TRBV9|-
CASSPGEPYGYTF
TGTGCCAGCAGCCCGGGGGAGCCCTATGGCTACACCTTC
>TRBJ2-7|-|TRBV5-1|-
CASRSNYREQYF
TGCGCCAGCAGATCCAACTACCGCGAGCAGTACTTC
>TRBJ1-2|-|TRBV3-1/TRBV3-2|TRBD1
CASSPGQGNYGYTF
TGTGCCAGCAGCCCGGGACAGGGGAACTATGGCTACACCTTC
>TRBJ1-2|-|TRBV27|-
CASSLGVRGMSGYTF
TGTGCCAGCAGTTTAGGAGTCAGGGGAATGAGTGGCTACACCTTC
>TRBJ1-3|-|TRBV4-2|-
CASSPGVAGNTIYF
TGTGCCAGCAGCCCTGGAGTGGCAGGAAACACCATATATTTT
>TRBJ1-3|-|TRBV3-1/TRBV3-2|TRBD1
CASSLQGAGNTIYF
TGTGCCAGCAGCCTCCAGGGGGCGGGAAACACCATATATTTT
>TRBJ2-1|-|TRBV5-1|TRBD2
CASSLEGLNNEQFF
TGCGCCAGCAGCTTGGAGGGACTAAACAATGAGCAGTTCTTC
>TRBJ1-1|-|TRBV4-2|-
CASSQVPLHIAFF
TGTGCCAGCAGCCAAGTCCCCTTACACATCGCTTTCTTT
>TRBJ1-2|-|TRBV13|-
CASTPVDRNYGYTF
TGTGCCAGCACTCCCGTCGACAGGAACTATGGCTACACCTTC
>TRBJ2-5|-|TRBV7-2|TRBD2
CASSLVSGGRETQYF
TGTGCCAGCAGCTTAGTTTCGGGGGGGAGGGAGACCCAGTACTTC
>TRBJ1-1|once|TRBV5-1|TRBD1
CASSRMGTDNTEAFF
TGCGCCAGCAGCCGAATGGGGACAGATAACACTGAAGCTTTCTTT
>TRBJ1-6|-|TRBV6-5|-
CASSYSGDNYNSPLHF
TGTGCCAGCAGTTACTCTGGGGACAACTATAATTCACCCCTCCACTTT
>TRBJ1-2|-|TRBV6-6|TRBD1
CASSLEPSGGVDYGYTF
TGTGCCAGCAGTCTGGAACCGTCAGGGGGCGTTGACTATGGCTACACCTTC
>TRBJ1-1|-|TRBV24-1|-
CATAQLGGEAFF
TGTGCCACCGCTCAACTTGGAGGGGAAGCTTTCTTT
>TRBJ1-5|-|TRBV7-6|-
CASSPLGGGSNQPQHF
TGTGCCAGCAGCCCCCTGGGAGGGGGGAGCAATCAGCCCCAGCATTTT
>TRBJ2-2|-|TRBV6-1|TRBD1
CASSGDRGLGDTGELFF
TGTGCCAGCAGTGGGGACAGGGGGCTAGGGGACACCGGGGAGCTGTTTTTT
>TRBJ1-5|-|TRBV4-1|-
CASSARSNQPQHF
TGCGCCAGCAGCGCGCGATCTAATCAGCCCCAGCATTTT
>TRBJ1-4|-|TRBV9|TRBD1
CASSPQGATNEKLFF
TGTGCCAGCAGCCCTCAGGGGGCAACTAATGAAAAACTGTTTTTT
>TRBJ2-7|-|TRBV12-3/TRBV12-4|-
CASRGEFHEQYF
TGTGCCAGCAGAGGAGAATTCCACGAGCAGTACTTC
>TRBJ2-3|-|TRBV24-1|TRBD2
CATSGTSGYTDTQYF
TGTGCCACCAGCGGGACTAGCGGGTACACAGATACGCAGTATTTT
>TRBJ2-7|-|TRBV5-1|TRBD1
CASSWGQGYEQYF
TGCGCCAGCAGCTGGGGACAGGGTTACGAGCAGTACTTC
>TRBJ2-6|-|TRBV27|-
CASSSGPGANVLTF
TGTGCCAGCAGTTCAGGGCCTGGGGCCAACGTCCTGACTTTC
>TRBJ1-5|few|TRBV15|-
CATSSGVGGQPQHF
TGTGCCACCAGCAGCGGAGTTGGCGGCCAGCCCCAGCATTTT
>TRBJ2-7|-|TRBV6-5|-
CASRPTTGGTYEQYF
TGTGCCAGCAGGCCCACGACAGGAGGAACCTACGAGCAGTACTTC
>TRBJ2-5|once|TRBV9|TRBD2
CASSLLAGEETQYF
TGTGCCAGCAGCTTACTAGCGGGGGAAGAGACCCAGTACTTC
>TRBJ1-1|-|TRBV3-1/TRBV3-2|-
CASSHGGTEAFF
TGTGCCAGCAGCCACGGGGGGACTGAAGCTTTCTTT
>TRBJ2-1|-|TRBV5-1|-
CASSSNLGGPENEQFF
TGCGCCAGCAGCAGCAACCTCGGGGGGCCGGAGAATGAGCAGTTCTTC
>TRBJ2-7|-|TRBV7-2|-
CASSLVGWEHEQYF
TGTGCCAGCAGCTTAGTGGGGTGGGAGCACGAGCAGTACTTC
>TRBJ2-7|-|TRBV19|TRBD1
CASSIGQGAYYEQYF
TGTGCCAGTAGTATAGGACAGGGGGCATACTACGAGCAGTACTTC
>TRBJ1-4|-|TRBV13|-
CASSLGDSKLFF
TGTGCCAGCAGCTTAGGGGACAGCAAACTGTTTTTT
>TRBJ1-1|-|TRBV7-2|TRBD1
CASSVGSRGQTEAFF
TGTGCCAGCAGCGTCGGGTCCAGGGGGCAAACTGAAGCTTTCTTT
>TRBJ2-7|-|TRBV29-1|TRBD1
CSVGQGTSYEQYF
TGCAGCGTCGGACAGGGGACCTCCTACGAGCAGTACTTC
>TRBJ2-7|-|TRBV20-1|-
CSARFSYEQYF
TGCAGTGCTAGATTCAGCTACGAGCAGTACTTC
>TRBJ2-1|-|TRBV30|-
CAWRHGLSLLCNEQFF
TGTGCCTGGAGGCACGGACTTTCCCTTCTTTGCAATGAGCAGTTCTTC
>TRBJ1-2|-|TRBV5-6|-
CASSLVGGDTYGYTF
TGTGCCAGCAGCTTGGTAGGAGGGGATACTTATGGCTACACCTTC
>TRBJ1-5|-|TRBV29-1|-
CSVETDSNQPQHF
TGCAGCGTGGAGACTGATAGCAATCAGCCCCAGCATTTT
>TRBJ1-2|-|TRBV5-6|-
CASSLDGSGGTNYGYTF
TGTGCCAGCAGCTTGGACGGATCCGGGGGGACTAACTATGGCTACACCTTC
>TRBJ1-1|-|TRBV29-1|-
CSVVADMNTEAFF
TGCAGCGTTGTGGCAGACATGAACACTGAAGCTTTCTTT